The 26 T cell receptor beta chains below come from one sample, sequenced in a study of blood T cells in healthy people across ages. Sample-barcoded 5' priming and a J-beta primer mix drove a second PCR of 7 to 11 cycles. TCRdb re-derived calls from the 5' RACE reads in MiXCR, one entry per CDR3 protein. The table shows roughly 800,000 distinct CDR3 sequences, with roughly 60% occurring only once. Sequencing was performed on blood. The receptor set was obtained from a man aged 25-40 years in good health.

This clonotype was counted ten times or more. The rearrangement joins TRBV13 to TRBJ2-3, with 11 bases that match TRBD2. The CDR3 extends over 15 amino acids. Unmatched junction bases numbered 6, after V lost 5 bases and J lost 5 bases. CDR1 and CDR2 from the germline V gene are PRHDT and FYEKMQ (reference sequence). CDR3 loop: CASSPPTSGVDTQYF. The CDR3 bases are TGTGCCAGCAGCCCCCCGACTAGCGGGGTAGATACGCAGTATTTT.

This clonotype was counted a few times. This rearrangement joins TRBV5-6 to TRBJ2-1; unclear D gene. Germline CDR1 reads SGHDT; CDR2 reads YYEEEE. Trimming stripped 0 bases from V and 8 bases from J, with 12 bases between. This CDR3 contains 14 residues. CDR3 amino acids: CASSLARLRDEQFF. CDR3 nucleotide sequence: TGTGCCAGCAGCTTGGCTAGGCTTAGGGATGAGCAGTTCTTC.

DNA for the CDR3: TGTGCCTGGAGGCAACAGACAAATGAAAAACTGTTTTTT. Amino acids: CAWRQQTNEKLFF. The chain joins TRBV30 to TRBJ1-4, with D unresolved. Trimming left V 3 bases short and J 5 bases short, with 10 bases between. CDR1 and CDR2 (germline): GTSNPN, SVGIG (reference sequence). The CDR3 extends over 13 amino acids.

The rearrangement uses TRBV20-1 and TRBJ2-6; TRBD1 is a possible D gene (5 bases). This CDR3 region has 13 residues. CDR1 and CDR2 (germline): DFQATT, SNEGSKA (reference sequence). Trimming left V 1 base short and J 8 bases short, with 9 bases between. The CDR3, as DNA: TGCAGTGCTAGAGCCAGGGAAACCAACGTCCTGACTTTC. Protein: CSARARETNVLTF.

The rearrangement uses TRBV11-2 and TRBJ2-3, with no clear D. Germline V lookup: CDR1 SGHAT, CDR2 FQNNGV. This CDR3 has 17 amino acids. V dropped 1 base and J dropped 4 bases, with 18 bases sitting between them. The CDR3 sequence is CASSLGSRQIGSDTQYF. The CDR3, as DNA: TGTGCCAGCAGCTTAGGGAGTCGGCAAATAGGGTCAGATACGCAGTATTTT.

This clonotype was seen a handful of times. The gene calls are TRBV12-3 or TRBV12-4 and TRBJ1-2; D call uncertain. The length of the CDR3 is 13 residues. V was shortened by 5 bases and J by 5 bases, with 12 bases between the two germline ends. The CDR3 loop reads CASSPTESYGYTF. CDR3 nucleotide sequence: TGTGCCAGCAGTCCCACGGAATCTTATGGCTACACCTTC.

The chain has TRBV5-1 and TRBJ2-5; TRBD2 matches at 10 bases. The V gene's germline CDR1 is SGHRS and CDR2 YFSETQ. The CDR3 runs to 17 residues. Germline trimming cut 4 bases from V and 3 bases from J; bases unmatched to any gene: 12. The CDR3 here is CASSTGASGGRKETQYF. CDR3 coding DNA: TGCGCCAGCAGCACCGGGGCTAGCGGGGGCCGTAAAGAGACCCAGTACTTC.

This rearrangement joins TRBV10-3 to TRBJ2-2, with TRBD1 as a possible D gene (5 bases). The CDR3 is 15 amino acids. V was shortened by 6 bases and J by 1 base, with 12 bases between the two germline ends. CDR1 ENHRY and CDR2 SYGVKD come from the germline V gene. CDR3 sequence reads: CAISPKTENTGELFF. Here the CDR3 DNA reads TGTGCCATCAGCCCCAAGACAGAGAACACCGGGGAGCTGTTTTTT.

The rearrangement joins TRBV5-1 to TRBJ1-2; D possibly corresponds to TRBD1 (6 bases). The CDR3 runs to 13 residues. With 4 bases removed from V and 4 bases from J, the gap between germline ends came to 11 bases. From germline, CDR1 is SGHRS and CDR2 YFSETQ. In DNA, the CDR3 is TGCGCCAGCAGCGCAGGGGATTTCTATGGCTACACCTTC. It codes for CASSAGDFYGYTF.

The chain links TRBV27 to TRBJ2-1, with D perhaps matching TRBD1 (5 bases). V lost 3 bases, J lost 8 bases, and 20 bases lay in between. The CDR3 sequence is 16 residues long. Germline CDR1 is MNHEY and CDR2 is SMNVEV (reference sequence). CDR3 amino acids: CASSFTGPYPGDEQFF. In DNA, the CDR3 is TGTGCCAGCAGTTTCACAGGACCCTACCCTGGGGATGAGCAGTTCTTC.

CDR3 bases: TGCAGCGCTGGACAGGGGGCTAACTATGGCTACACCTTC. Translating gives CSAGQGANYGYTF. V usage is TRBV29-1 and J usage is TRBJ1-2, with 10 nucleotides matching TRBD1. The CDR3 is 13 amino acids. From germline, CDR1 is SQVTM and CDR2 ANQGSEA. Trimming removed 7 bases from V and 0 bases from J; junction bases left unmatched: 2. The full variable domain, completed using reference TRBV29-1 and TRBJ1-2, is SAVISQKPSRDICQRGTSLTIQCQVDSQVTMMFWYRQQPGQSLTLIATANQGSEATYESGFVIDKFPISRPNLTFSTLTVSNMSPEDSSIYLCSAGQGANYGYTFGSGTRLTVV.

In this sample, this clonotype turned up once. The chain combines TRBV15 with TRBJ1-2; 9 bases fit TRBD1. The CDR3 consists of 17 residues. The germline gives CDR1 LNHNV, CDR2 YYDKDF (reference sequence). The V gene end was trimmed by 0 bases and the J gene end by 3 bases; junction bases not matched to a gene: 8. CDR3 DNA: TGTGCCACCAGCAGAGATTTTAACCGGGACAGGGACTATGGCTACACCTTC. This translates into CATSRDFNRDRDYGYTF.

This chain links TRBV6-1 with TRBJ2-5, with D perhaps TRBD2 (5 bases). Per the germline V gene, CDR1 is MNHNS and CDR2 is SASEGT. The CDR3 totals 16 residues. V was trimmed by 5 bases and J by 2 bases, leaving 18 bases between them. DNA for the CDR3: TGTGCCAGCAGTACTACTAGTTTCGAGCTGCAAGAGACCCAGTACTTC. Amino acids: CASSTTSFELQETQYF.

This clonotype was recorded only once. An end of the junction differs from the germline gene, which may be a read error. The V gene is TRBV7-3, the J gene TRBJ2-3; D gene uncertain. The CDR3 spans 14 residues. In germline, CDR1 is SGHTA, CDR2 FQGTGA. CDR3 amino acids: CAGSLDPGTDTQYF. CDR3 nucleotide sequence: TGTGCCGGCAGCTTAGACCCCGGCACAGATACGCAGTATTTT. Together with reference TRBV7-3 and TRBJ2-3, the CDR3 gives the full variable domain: GAGVSQTPSNKVTEKGKYVELRCDPISGHTALYWYRQSLGQGPEFLIYFQGTGAADDSGLPNDRFFAVRPEGSVSTLKIQRTERGDSAVYLCAGSLDPGTDTQYFGPGTRLTVL.

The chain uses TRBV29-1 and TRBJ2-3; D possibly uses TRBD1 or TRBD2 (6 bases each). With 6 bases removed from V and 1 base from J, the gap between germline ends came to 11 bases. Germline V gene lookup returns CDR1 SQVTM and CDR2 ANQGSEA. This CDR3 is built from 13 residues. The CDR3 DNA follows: TGCAGCGTCGGACGGGGGCGCACAGATACGCAGTATTTT. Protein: CSVGRGRTDTQYF.

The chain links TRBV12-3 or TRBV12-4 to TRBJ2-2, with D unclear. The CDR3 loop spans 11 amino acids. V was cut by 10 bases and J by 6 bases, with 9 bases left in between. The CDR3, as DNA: TGTGCCATCTCTTACCCCGGGGAGCTGTTTTTT. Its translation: CAISYPGELFF.

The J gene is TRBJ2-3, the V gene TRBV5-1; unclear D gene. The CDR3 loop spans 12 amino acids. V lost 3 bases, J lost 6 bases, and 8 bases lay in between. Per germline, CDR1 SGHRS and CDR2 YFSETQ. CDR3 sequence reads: CASSSNFDTQYF. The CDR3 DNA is TGCGCCAGCAGCTCTAACTTCGATACGCAGTATTTT. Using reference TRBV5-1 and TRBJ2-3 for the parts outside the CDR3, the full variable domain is KAGVTQTPRYLIKTRGQQVTLSCSPISGHRSVSWYQQTPGQGLQFLFEYFSETQRNKGNFPGRFSGRQFSNSRSEMNVSTLELGDSALYLCASSSNFDTQYFGPGTRLTVL.

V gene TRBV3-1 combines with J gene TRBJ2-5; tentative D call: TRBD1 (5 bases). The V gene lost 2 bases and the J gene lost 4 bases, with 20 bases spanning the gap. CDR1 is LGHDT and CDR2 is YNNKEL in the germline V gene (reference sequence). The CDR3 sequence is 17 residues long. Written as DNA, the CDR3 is TGTGCCAGCAGCCAACGTACGAGTCTGGGAAGGGGAGAGACCCAGTACTTC. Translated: CASSQRTSLGRGETQYF.

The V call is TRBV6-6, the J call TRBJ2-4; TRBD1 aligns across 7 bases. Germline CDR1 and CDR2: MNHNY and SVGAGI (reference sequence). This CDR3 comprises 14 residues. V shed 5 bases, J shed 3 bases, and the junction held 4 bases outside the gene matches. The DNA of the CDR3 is TGTGCCAGCAGTACCCAGGGGGTCAAAAACATTCAGTACTTC. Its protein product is CASSTQGVKNIQYF.

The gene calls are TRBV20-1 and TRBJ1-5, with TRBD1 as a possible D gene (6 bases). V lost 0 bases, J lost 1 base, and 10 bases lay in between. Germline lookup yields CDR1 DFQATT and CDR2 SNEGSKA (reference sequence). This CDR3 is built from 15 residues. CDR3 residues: CSAREWGASNQPQHF. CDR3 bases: TGCAGTGCTAGAGAGTGGGGGGCGAGCAATCAGCCCCAGCATTTT.

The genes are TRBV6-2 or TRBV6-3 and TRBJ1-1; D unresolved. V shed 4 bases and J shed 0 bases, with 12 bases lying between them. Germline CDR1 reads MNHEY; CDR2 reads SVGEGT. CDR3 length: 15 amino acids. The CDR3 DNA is TGTGCCAGCAGTTCCCTGGACGGAATGAACACTGAAGCTTTCTTT. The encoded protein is CASSSLDGMNTEAFF.

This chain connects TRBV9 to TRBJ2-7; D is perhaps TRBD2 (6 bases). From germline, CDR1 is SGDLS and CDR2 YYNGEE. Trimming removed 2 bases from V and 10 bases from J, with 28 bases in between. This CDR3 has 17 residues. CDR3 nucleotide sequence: TGTGCCAGCAGCGTGGGAGGACTAAGTGGGTTATTGGAGACTCAGTACTTC. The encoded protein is CASSVGGLSGLLETQYF.

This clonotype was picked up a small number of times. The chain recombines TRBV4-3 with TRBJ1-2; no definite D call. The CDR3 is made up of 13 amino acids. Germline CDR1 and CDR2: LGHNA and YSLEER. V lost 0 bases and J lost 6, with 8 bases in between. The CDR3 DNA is TGCGCCAGCAGCCAAGATTCGAGGGATGGCTACACCTTC. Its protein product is CASSQDSRDGYTF.

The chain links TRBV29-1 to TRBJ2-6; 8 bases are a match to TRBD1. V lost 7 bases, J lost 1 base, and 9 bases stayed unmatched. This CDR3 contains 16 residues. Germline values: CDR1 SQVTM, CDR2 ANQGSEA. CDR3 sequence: CSAVGQADSGANVLTF. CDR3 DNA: TGCAGCGCCGTGGGACAGGCGGATTCTGGGGCCAACGTCCTGACTTTC. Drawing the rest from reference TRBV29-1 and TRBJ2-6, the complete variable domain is SAVISQKPSRDICQRGTSLTIQCQVDSQVTMMFWYRQQPGQSLTLIATANQGSEATYESGFVIDKFPISRPNLTFSTLTVSNMSPEDSSIYLCSAVGQADSGANVLTFGAGSRLTVL.

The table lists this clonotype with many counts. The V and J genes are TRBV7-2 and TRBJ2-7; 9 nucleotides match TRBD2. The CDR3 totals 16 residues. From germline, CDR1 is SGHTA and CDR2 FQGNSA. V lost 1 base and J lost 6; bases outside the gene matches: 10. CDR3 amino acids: CASSLGFSGSGLEQYF. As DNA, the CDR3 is TGTGCCAGCAGCTTAGGTTTTAGCGGGAGCGGGCTCGAGCAGTACTTC.

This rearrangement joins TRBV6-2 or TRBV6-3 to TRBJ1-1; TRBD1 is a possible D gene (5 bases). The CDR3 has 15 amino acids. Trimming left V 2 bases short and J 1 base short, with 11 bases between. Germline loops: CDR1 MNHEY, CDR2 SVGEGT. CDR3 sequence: CASSYIRVSNTEAFF. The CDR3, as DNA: TGTGCCAGCAGTTACATCAGGGTATCGAACACTGAAGCTTTCTTT.